This T cell receptor (beta chain) was observed in a study of Ad26.COV2.S vaccination and SARS-CoV-2 variants. Study overall: Trial arm assignment for the donor was COV1001 Ad26.COV2.S.

Concerning this clone: Its cognate antigen is unknown.

As to treatment: some 19 received Ad26.COV2.S at low or high dose, single or two shots; about five received placebo; per-sample allocation not given. Material that was analyzed had been drawn on day 63 after the first vaccine or placebo injection. Study results and limitations: Total responses of T cells may have been underestimated by the analyses of TCR breadth and depth. People given the vaccine had a wider spike-specific TCR breadth than placebo recipients did.

J was trimmed by 6 bases and V by 9 bases; bases with no gene match: 7. The CDR3 length is 13 residues. Germline-derived CDR1 and CDR2 are LNHDA and SQIVND (reference sequence). Assay: immunoSEQ multiplex PCR; the TCRdb copy retains only in-frame clones and omits some. Of roughly 500,000 clones listed, nearly 90% are singletons. The V and J genes are TRBV19 and TRBJ1-5; TRBD1 agrees at 8 bases. This sequence originates from a person aged 18 to 59 who received the Ad26.COV2.S COVID-19 vaccine or a placebo. Sequencing was performed on peripheral blood, taken in a trial of Ad26.COV2.S vaccine versus placebo. The CDR3 sequence: CASHRGLGQPQHF. In nucleotides, the CDR3 is TGTGCCAGCCACAGGGGGTTGGGTCAGCCCCAGCATTTT.